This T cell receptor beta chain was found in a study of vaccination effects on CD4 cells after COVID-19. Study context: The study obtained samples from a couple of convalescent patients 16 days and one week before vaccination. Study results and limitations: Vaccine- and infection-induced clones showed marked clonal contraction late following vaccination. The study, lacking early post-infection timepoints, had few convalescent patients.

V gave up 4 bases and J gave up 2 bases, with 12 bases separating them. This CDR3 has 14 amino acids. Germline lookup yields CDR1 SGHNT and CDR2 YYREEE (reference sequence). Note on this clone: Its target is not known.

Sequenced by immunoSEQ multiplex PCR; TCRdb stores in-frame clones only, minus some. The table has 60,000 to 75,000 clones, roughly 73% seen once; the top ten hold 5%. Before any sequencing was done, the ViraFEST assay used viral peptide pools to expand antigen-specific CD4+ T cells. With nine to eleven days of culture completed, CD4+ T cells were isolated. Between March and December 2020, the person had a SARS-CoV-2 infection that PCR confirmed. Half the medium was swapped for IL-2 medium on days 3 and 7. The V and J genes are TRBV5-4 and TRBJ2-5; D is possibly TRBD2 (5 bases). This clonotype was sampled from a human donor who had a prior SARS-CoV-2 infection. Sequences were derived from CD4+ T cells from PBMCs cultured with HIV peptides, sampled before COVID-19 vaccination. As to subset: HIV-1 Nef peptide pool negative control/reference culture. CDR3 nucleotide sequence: TGTGCCAGCAGCGCCCCTGGACTTCAAGAGACCCAGTACTTC. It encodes CASSAPGLQETQYF. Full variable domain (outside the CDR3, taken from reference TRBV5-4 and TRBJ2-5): ETGVTQSPTHLIKTRGQQVTLRCSSQSGHNTVSWYQQALGQGPQFIFQYYREEENGRGNFPPRFSGLQFPNYSSELNVNALELDDSALYLCASSAPGLQETQYFGPGTRLLVL.